The 8 T cell receptor beta chains below come from one sample, sequenced in a study of Ad26.COV2.S vaccination and SARS-CoV-2 variants. Only in-frame clones appear in the TCRdb table, and some are missing; sequencing was by immunoSEQ multiplex PCR. This sample yields more than 350,000 clones, of which 90% are seen a single time; more than 10% belongs to the top ten. Treatment defined: about 20 received Ad26.COV2.S at low or high dose, single or two shots; about 5 received placebo; per-sample allocation not given. Sampling occurred on day 63 after the first vaccine or placebo injection. Sequencing was performed on peripheral blood, taken in a trial of Ad26.COV2.S vaccine versus placebo. The receptor source for this set is a person between 18 and 65 years old who received the Ad26.COV2.S COVID-19 vaccine or a placebo.

This sequence joins TRBV6-5 and TRBJ2-7, with D possibly TRBD2 on 6 matching bases. The CDR3 sequence is 15 residues long. Germline values: CDR1 MNHEY, CDR2 SVGAGI. V gave up 0 bases and J gave up 6 bases, with 15 bases separating them. The CDR3 spells CASSYSGGWRAEQYF. CDR3 bases: TGTGCCAGCAGTTACTCGGGGGGTTGGAGGGCCGAGCAGTACTTC.

The V call is TRBV20-1, the J call TRBJ2-7; no firm D call. Germline loops: CDR1 DFQATT, CDR2 SNEGSKA (reference sequence). V lost 3 bases and J 4 bases, leaving 19 bases between the germline ends. The CDR3 covers 15 residues. Here the CDR3 reads CSASPSSSSPYEQYF. The DNA of the CDR3 is TGCAGTGCTAGTCCTTCGTCTAGTAGCCCTTACGAGCAGTACTTC.

V usage is TRBV11-3 and J usage is TRBJ1-1; D remains ambiguous. V was pared by 5 bases and J by 1 base, with 5 bases between. This CDR3 is built from 12 residues. Germline V gene lookup returns CDR1 SGHNT and CDR2 YENEEA. The CDR3 coding sequence is TGTGCCAGCAGCCGGGAGAACACTGAAGCTTTCTTT. Translating it yields CASSRENTEAFF.

The CDR3 loop is CASSVLAVSYEQYF. CDR3 in DNA: TGTGCCAGCAGCGTACTAGCGGTTTCCTACGAGCAGTACTTC. The rearrangement uses TRBV9 and TRBJ2-7, with TRBD2 matching 7 bases. Germline V gene sequence: CDR1 SGDLS, CDR2 YYNGEE. The CDR3 contains 14 residues. With 1 base clipped from V and 1 base from J, the junction kept 2 bases outside the gene matches.

The chain couples TRBV20-1 to TRBJ2-1, with D unresolved. The CDR3 has 10 residues. The ends were cut back, 5 bases at V and 9 bases at J, with 8 bases in the middle. The germline CDR1 and CDR2 sequences are DFQATT and SNEGSKA (reference sequence). Here the CDR3 reads CSASQIEQFF. DNA for the CDR3: TGCAGTGCTTCCCAGATTGAGCAGTTCTTC.

The chain carries TRBV2 and TRBJ2-3; D is ambiguous. V was trimmed by 2 bases and J by 7 bases, leaving 4 bases between them. The germline CDR1 and CDR2 sequences are SNHLY and FYNNEI. The CDR3 runs 11 residues. The CDR3 DNA reads as TGTGCCAGCAGTGAAAGTAATACGCAGTATTTT. The encoded protein is CASSESNTQYF.

The V call is TRBV29-1, the J call TRBJ1-1; TRBD1 might be the D (5 bases). Germline-derived CDR1 and CDR2 are SQVTM and ANQGSEA. The CDR3 extends over 13 amino acids. The V end was cut by 3 bases, the J end by 5 bases, with 13 bases between. CDR3 loop: CSVDGDQGTEAFF. The CDR3 region has the DNA TGCAGCGTTGACGGGGACCAGGGAACTGAAGCTTTCTTT.

The chain employs TRBV12-3 or TRBV12-4 and TRBJ1-5; D unresolved. This CDR3 has 13 amino acids. V lost 3 bases and J 6 bases, leaving 9 bases between the germline ends. This CDR3 reads CASSLDFGQPQHF. The CDR3 nucleotides are TGTGCCAGCAGTTTGGACTTCGGTCAGCCCCAGCATTTT.